The rows below give T cell receptor beta chains drawn from one sample of a study of Graves' ophthalmopathy and Graves' hyperthyroidism. TCRdb re-derived calls from the multiplex PCR reads in MiXCR, one entry per CDR3 protein. This table has some 1.1 million distinct CDR3 sequences, roughly 35% appearing once. Sequencing used peripheral blood or thyroid tissue (not recorded which). These TCRs come from an adult man with Graves' hyperthyroidism. Both conserved end residues are part of each CDR3. D genes are given only for firm matches. Not all rows give a size; the values are once, few, many and, for expanded clones, a class.

>TRBV10-3|TRBJ1-1|.|many
CAISDGPGYTEAFF
TGTGCCATCAGTGACGGTCCAGGTTACACTGAAGCTTTCTTT
>TRBV5-1|TRBJ2-7|.|many
CASRKQGSHEQYF
TGCGCCAGCAGGAAACAGGGCTCCCACGAGCAGTACTTC
>TRBV7-9|TRBJ2-5|TRBD1|many
CASSFQDREKTQYF
TGTGCCAGCAGCTTTCAGGACAGGGAGAAGACCCAGTACTTC
>TRBV7-8|TRBJ2-7|TRBD1|many
CASSEGTGTGQYEQYF
TGTGCCAGCAGCGAAGGGACAGGGACGGGACAATACGAGCAGTACTTC
>TRBV25-1|TRBJ2-5|TRBD1|.
CASSREGAGETQYF
TGTGCCAGCAGTCGTGAGGGGGCGGGAGAGACCCAGTACTTC
>TRBV19|TRBJ1-2|TRBD1|.
CASRTGFNYGYTF
TGTGCCAGTAGGACAGGGTTTAACTATGGCTACACCTTC
>TRBV13|TRBJ1-5|TRBD1|few
CASSRTGIGNQPQHF
TGTGCCAGCAGCCGGACAGGGATTGGCAATCAGCCCCAGCATTTT
>TRBV11-2|TRBJ1-1|TRBD1|many
CASSLTGDGTEAFF
TGTGCCAGCAGCTTAACAGGGGACGGCACTGAAGCTTTCTTT
>TRBV29-1|TRBJ2-3|.|.
CSVEWGAHTDTQYF
TGCAGCGTTGAATGGGGGGCGCACACAGATACGCAGTATTTT
>TRBV15|TRBJ2-7|TRBD1|.
CATSSTGETSYEQYF
TGTGCCACCAGCTCGACAGGGGAAACTTCCTACGAGCAGTACTTC
>TRBV7-8|TRBJ1-5|TRBD1|.
CASSPGQDAPQHF
TGTGCCAGCAGCCCGGGACAGGACGCTCCCCAGCATTTT
>TRBV10-3|TRBJ1-2|.|many
CAISFGPGYGYTF
TGTGCCATCAGTTTCGGCCCTGGCTATGGCTACACCTTC
>TRBV6-2/TRBV6-3|TRBJ2-1|.|.
CASSLRLGETQFF
TGTGCCAGCAGTCTCCGGCTTGGGGAGACCCAGTTCTTC
>TRBV12-3/TRBV12-4|TRBJ2-5|.|many
CASSTGSETQYF
TGTGCCAGCAGTACAGGCTCGGAGACCCAGTACTTC
>TRBV11-2|TRBJ1-4|.|many
CASSLDGTSEKLFF
TGTGCCAGCAGCTTAGATGGAACTAGTGAAAAACTGTTTTTT
>TRBV11-1|TRBJ2-5|TRBD2|.
CASSSARGREAQYF
TGTGCCAGCAGCTCGGCGAGGGGCCGGGAGGCCCAGTACTTC
>TRBV24-1|TRBJ1-2|TRBD1|.
CATSDRDRSVYGYTF
TGTGCCACCAGTGACAGGGACAGATCAGTCTATGGCTACACCTTC
>TRBV25-1|TRBJ1-6|.|.
CASSEQGSSPLHF
TGTGCCAGCAGTGAACAGGGTAGTTCACCCCTCCACTTT
>TRBV24-1|TRBJ1-5|.|many
CATSDSGAGNQPQHF
TGTGCCACCAGTGATTCAGGGGCTGGGAATCAGCCCCAGCATTTT
>TRBV20-1|TRBJ2-7|TRBD1|many
CSARVQGMRYEQYF
TGCAGTGCTAGAGTACAGGGGATGCGTTACGAGCAGTACTTC
>TRBV15|TRBJ2-3|.|few
CATSRDRVGGAEDTQYF
TGTGCCACCAGCAGAGATCGGGTAGGGGGAGCGGAAGATACGCAGTATTTT
>TRBV9|TRBJ2-7|TRBD1|many
CASSAAGTGIPYEQYF
TGTGCCAGCAGCGCGGCCGGGACAGGGATCCCCTACGAGCAGTACTTC
>TRBV2|TRBJ1-2|.|many
CASSADRNYGYTF
TGTGCCAGCAGCGCGGACAGAAACTATGGCTACACCTTC
>TRBV7-2|TRBJ2-7|.|many
CASSETWAYEQYF
TGTGCCAGCAGCGAAACGTGGGCCTACGAGCAGTACTTC
>TRBV12-3/TRBV12-4|TRBJ1-6|TRBD1|many
CASEDRGSSPLHF
TGTGCCAGTGAAGACAGGGGCAGCTCACCCCTCCACTTT
>TRBV19|TRBJ1-2|TRBD1|.
CTSSMPFRDSNYGYTF
TGTACCAGTAGTATGCCCTTCCGGGACAGCAACTATGGCTACACCTTC
>TRBV24-1|TRBJ2-7|.|.
CATSARGEPPYEQYF
TGTGCCACCAGTGCCCGAGGAGAGCCCCCCTACGAGCAGTACTTC
>TRBV2|TRBJ1-4|.|.
CASSDRRGEKLFF
TGTGCCAGCAGTGACCGCAGGGGTGAAAAACTGTTTTTT
>TRBV7-9|TRBJ1-2|.|.
CASNRQVWDANYGYTF
TGTGCCAGCAACCGACAGGTTTGGGATGCTAACTATGGCTACACCTTC
>TRBV7-2|TRBJ1-1|.|.
CAISQGGVYFVEVAF
TGTGCCATCAGCCAAGGAGGCGTTTATTTCGTCGAAGTCGCCTTT
>TRBV4-3|TRBJ2-7|.|.
CASSQDRGQGEQYF
TGCGCCAGCAGCCAAGACCGCGGGCAGGGTGAGCAGTACTTC
>TRBV19|TRBJ1-5|.|many
CASIGQGYSNQPQHF
TGTGCCAGTATCGGTCAGGGGTATAGCAATCAGCCCCAGCATTTT
>TRBV6-2/TRBV6-3|TRBJ2-3|.|few
CASTATDSNTDTQYF
TGTGCCAGCACCGCGACGGACAGCAACACAGATACGCAGTATTTT
>TRBV4-1|TRBJ2-5|.|.
CASSRGQTRQETQYF
TGCGCCAGCAGCCGGGGCCAGACAAGACAAGAGACCCAGTACTTC
>TRBV5-1|TRBJ2-2|.|.
CASSFVRRVDSNTGELFF
TGCGCCAGCAGCTTTGTGCGCAGGGTGGATTCGAACACCGGGGAGCTGTTTTTT
>TRBV7-9|TRBJ2-7|.|many
CASSLVGEFYEQYF
TGTGCCAGCAGCTTAGTGGGCGAGTTCTACGAGCAGTACTTC
>TRBV12-3/TRBV12-4|TRBJ1-5|.|.
CASSLRYNQPQHF
TGTGCCAGCAGTTTAAGGTACAATCAGCCCCAGCATTTT
>TRBV11-3|TRBJ1-1|.|.
CASSLGTGVPAEAFF
TGTGCCAGCAGCTTAGGAACAGGCGTCCCCGCTGAAGCTTTCTTT
>TRBV11-1|TRBJ2-5|.|.
CASSRRGPREAQYF
TGTGCCAGCAGTCGGCGGGGGCCGAGAGAGGCCCAGTACTTC
>TRBV7-9|TRBJ1-2|.|once
CASSLFSTEDGYTF
TGTGCCAGCAGCTTATTTTCGACAGAGGATGGCTACACCTTC
>TRBV7-2|TRBJ1-5|.|.
CASSLGRGGISNQPQHF
TGTGCCAGCAGCTTAGGCCGGGGGGGCATAAGCAATCAGCCCCAGCATTTT